These T cell receptor beta chains were read from a single sample in a study of vaccination and CD4 T cells after COVID-19. TCRdb fed the PCR reads into MiXCR, producing one record per CDR3 protein. The top ten hold 9.5% to 15% of the sample, which has 15,000 or so distinct CDR3 sequences, approximately 63% seen once. Their antigens are not known. Material for sequencing was CD4+ T cells from blood, cultured in vitro. The receptors derive from a human donor who had recovered from COVID-19. CDR3s include the opening cysteine and the closing phenylalanine or tryptophan.

v_call cdr3_aa
TRBV27 CASSSRTAPGYTF
TRBV6-1 CASSRGFTDMQYF
TRBV7-2 CASSFREAQETQYF
TRBV7-9 CASSSQPNTGELFF
TRBV6-2/TRBV6-3 CASSQLWGHANTGELFF
TRBV15 CATSKFQGSPLHF
TRBV27 CASSPQGSGNTIYF
TRBV7-2 CASSSGTSGHTDTQYF
TRBV20-1 CSAIGRGHSYEQYF
TRBV12-3/TRBV12-4 CASSRGTGFRNYGYTF
TRBV7-9 CASSPTGAGNTIYF
TRBV12-3/TRBV12-4 CASRDSNQPQHF
TRBV28 CASSLAYEQYF
TRBV2 CASSDYEQYF
TRBV5-4 CASSLAASRAAGELFF
TRBV28 CASRTESGFSLHYGYTF
TRBV7-3 CASRSSAGTDTQYF
TRBV6-1 CASSVTGGSTDTQYF
TRBV5-6 CASSFRGRGGYTF
TRBV11-3 CASSTGQGPITDTQYF
TRBV6-1 CASSRGQGHEQYF
TRBV7-9 CASSFSELLNEQFF
TRBV11-3 CASSRPGQGVYEQYF
TRBV6-1 CASSESPDSRLAKNIQYF
TRBV20-1 CSALSAFRASGMNTEAFF
TRBV19 CASRRTNTGELFF
TRBV20-1 CSARDAEGAGNQPQHF
TRBV4-1 CASSQQGFYNEQFF
TRBV19 CASSIPARAAKGYTF
TRBV20-1 CSARGGRFSYGYTF
TRBV27 CASARSSVGGTEAFF
TRBV6-1 CASSQPNRGLNYGYTF
TRBV14 CASSQDPYLAYF
TRBV10-3 CAISALGASSTDTQYF
TRBV19 CASSGTGQGYGYTF
TRBV9 CASSARTGLSTEAFF
TRBV11-3 CASSLSPSGHTDTQYF
TRBV12-3/TRBV12-4 CASRGTGATGELFF
TRBV7-6 CASSLGGRGTDTQYF
TRBV7-9 CASSLNVQDYTF
TRBV20-1 CSARQGHRVGPLHF
TRBV5-1 CASSLGGGTVNTEAFF
TRBV5-1 CASSFLAGRSLGTQYF
TRBV7-7 CASSFLGGQGQTQYF
TRBV10-3 CAISKESDQTNYGYTF
TRBV29-1 CSVAAGKNIQYF
TRBV27 CASSLTGTRSEQYF
TRBV7-9 CASSLGTSAPRGWTDTQYF
TRBV19 CASSVDRGYEQYF
TRBV5-1 CASSRGQEEYIGLYNEQFF
TRBV7-9 CASSLAGTPAVSLNRGTQYF
TRBV6-1 CASSEAGTGLSPLHF
TRBV20-1 CSAPGGRSETQYF
TRBV19 CASSLDLGRLAEAYEQYF